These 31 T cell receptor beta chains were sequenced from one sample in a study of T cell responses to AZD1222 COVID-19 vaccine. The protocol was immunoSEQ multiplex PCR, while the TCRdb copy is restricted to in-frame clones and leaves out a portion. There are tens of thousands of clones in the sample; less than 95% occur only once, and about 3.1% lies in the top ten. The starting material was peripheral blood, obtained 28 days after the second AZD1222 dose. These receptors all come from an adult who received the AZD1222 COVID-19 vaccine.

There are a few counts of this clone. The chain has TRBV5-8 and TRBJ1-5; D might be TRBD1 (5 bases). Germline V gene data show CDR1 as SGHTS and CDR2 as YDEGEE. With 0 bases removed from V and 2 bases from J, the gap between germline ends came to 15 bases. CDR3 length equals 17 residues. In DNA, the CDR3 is TGTGCCAGCAGCTTGGGTCCCAGGGCGTCGGGCAATCAGCCCCAGCATTTT. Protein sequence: CASSLGPRASGNQPQHF.

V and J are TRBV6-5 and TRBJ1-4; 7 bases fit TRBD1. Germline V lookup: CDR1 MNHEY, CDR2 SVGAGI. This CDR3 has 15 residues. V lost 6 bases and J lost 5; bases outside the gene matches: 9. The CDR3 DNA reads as TGTGCCAGCAGCCAACGGGACAGAATAAATGAAAAACTGTTTTTT. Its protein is CASSQRDRINEKLFF.

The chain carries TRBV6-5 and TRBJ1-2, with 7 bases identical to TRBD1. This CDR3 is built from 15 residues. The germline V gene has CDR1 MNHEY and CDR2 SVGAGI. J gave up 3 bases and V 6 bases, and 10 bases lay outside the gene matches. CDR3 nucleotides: TGTGCCAGCAGGCTTACAGGGGACCGGGACTATGGCTACACCTTC. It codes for CASRLTGDRDYGYTF.

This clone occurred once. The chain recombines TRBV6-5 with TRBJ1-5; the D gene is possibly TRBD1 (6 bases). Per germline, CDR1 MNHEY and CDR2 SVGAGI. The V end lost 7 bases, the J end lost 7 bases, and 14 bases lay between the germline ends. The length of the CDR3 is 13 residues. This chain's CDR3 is CASNSGVGQPQHF. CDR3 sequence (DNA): TGTGCCAGCAATTCAGGGGTTGGGCAGCCCCAGCATTTT.

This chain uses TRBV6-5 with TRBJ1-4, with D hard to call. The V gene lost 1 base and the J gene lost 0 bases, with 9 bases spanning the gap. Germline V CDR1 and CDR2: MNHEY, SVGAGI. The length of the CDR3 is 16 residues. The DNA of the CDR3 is TGTGCCAGCAGTTACTTCCCGGACCCAACTAATGAAAAACTGTTTTTT. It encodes CASSYFPDPTNEKLFF.

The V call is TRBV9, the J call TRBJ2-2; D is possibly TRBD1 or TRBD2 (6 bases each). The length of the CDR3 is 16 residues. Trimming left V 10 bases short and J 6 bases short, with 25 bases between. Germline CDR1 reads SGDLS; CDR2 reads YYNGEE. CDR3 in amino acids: CAPSPRPGADAGELFF. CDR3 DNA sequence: TGTGCCCCCAGCCCCAGACCGGGGGCAGACGCCGGGGAGCTGTTTTTT.

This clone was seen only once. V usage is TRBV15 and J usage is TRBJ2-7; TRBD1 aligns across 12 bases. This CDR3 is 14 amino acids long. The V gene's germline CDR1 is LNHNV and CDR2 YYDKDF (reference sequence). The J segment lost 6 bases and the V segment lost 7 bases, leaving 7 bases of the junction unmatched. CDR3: CATNSGTGGSEQYF. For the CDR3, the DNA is TGTGCCACCAACTCCGGGACAGGGGGCAGCGAGCAGTACTTC.

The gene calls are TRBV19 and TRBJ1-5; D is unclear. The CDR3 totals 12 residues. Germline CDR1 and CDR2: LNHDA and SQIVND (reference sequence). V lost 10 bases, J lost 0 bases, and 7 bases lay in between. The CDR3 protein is CATRLSNQPQHF. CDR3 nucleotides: TGTGCCACCCGGCTTAGCAATCAGCCCCAGCATTTT.

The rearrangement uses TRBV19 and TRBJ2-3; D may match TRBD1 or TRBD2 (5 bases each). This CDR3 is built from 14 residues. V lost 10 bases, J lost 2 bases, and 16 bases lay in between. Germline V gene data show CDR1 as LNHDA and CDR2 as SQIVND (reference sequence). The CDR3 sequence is CATRGSQITDTQYF. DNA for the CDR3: TGTGCCACCCGGGGCAGTCAGATCACAGATACGCAGTATTTT.

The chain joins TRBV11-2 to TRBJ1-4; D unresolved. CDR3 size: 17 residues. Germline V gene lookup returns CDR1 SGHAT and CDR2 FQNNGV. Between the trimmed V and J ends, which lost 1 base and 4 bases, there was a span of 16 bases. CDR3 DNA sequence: TGTGCCAGCAGCTTAGGAGCATCTGTGGGATATAATGAAAAACTGTTTTTT. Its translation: CASSLGASVGYNEKLFF.

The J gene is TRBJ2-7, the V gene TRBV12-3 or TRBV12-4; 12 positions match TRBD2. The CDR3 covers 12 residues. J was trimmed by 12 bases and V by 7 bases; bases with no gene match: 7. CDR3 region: CASKASGRGPYF. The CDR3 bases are TGTGCCAGCAAGGCTAGCGGGAGGGGGCCGTACTTC.

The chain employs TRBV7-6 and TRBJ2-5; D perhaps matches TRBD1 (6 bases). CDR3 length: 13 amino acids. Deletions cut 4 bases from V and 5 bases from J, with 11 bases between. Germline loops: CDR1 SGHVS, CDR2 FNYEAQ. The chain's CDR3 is CASSSNREETQYF. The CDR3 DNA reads TGTGCCAGCAGCTCTAACAGGGAGGAGACCCAGTACTTC.

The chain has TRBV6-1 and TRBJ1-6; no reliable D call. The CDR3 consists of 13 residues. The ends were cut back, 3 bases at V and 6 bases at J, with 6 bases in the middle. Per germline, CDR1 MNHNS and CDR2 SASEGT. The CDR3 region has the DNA TGTGCCAGCAGTGAGAGGTTTAATTCACCCCTCCACTTT. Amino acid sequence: CASSERFNSPLHF.

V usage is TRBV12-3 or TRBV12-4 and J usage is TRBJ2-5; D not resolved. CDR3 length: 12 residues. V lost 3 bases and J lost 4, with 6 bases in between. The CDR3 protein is CASSFSAETQYF. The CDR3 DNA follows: TGTGCCAGCAGTTTCAGCGCAGAGACCCAGTACTTC.

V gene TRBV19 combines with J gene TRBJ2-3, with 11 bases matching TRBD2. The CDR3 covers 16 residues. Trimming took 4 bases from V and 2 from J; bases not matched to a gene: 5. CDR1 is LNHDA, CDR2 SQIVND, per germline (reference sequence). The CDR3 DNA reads TGTGCCAGTAGTACTTTAGCGGGAGGGGACACAGATACGCAGTATTTT. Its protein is CASSTLAGGDTDTQYF.

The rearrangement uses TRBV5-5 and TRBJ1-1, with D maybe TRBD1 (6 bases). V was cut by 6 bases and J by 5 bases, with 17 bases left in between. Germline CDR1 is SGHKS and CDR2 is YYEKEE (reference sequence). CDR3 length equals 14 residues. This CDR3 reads CASIRGAQRTEAFF. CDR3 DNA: TGTGCCAGCATAAGGGGGGCGCAGAGGACTGAAGCTTTCTTT.

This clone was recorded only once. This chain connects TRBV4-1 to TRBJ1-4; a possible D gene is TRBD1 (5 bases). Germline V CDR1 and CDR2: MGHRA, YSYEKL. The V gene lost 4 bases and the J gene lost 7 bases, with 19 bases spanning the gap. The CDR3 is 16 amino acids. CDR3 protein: CASSPGTAGPGEKLFF. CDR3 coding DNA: TGCGCCAGCAGCCCCGGAACGGCGGGACCGGGTGAAAAACTGTTTTTT.

For the CDR3, the DNA is TGTGCCAGCAGGCGGACAGGGAAGGAGACCCAGTACTTC. Translated, it gives CASRRTGKETQYF. The chain recombines TRBV6-5 with TRBJ2-5; 8 bases align to TRBD1. Germline assignment: CDR1 MNHEY and CDR2 SVGAGI. The CDR3 runs to 13 residues. The V and J ends lost 6 bases and 5 bases, in that order; junction bases with no gene match: 5.

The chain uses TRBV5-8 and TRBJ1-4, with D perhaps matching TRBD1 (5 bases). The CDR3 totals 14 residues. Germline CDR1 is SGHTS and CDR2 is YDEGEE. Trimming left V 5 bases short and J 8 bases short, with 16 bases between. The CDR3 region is CASREGTAEEKLFF. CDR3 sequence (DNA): TGTGCCAGCAGAGAAGGGACGGCCGAAGAAAAACTGTTTTTT.

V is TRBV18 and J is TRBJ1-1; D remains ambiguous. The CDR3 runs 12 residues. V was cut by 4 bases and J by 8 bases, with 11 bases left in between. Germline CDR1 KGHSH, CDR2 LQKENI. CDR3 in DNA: TGTGCCAGCTCACTGTTCAACTCAGAAGCTTTCTTT. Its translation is CASSLFNSEAFF.

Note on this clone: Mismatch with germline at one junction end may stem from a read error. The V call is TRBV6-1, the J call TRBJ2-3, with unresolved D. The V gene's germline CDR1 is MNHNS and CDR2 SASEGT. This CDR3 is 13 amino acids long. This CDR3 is CASSEVSTDTQYF. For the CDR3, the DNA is TGTGCCAGCAGCGAAGTTAGCACAGATACGCAGTATTTT.

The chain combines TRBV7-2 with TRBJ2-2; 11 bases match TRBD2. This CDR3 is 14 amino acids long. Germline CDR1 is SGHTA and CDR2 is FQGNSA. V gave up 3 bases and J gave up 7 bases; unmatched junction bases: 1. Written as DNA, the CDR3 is TGTGCCAGCAGCTTTACTAGCGGGAGCGGGGAGCTGTTTTTT. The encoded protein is CASSFTSGSGELFF.

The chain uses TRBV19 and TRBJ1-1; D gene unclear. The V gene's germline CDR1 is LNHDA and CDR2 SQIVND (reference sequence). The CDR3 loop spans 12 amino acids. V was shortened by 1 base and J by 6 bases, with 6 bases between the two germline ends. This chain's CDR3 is CASSIASAEAFF. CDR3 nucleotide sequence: TGTGCCAGTAGTATAGCCTCCGCTGAAGCTTTCTTT. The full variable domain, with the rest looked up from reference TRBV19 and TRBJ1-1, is DGGITQSPKYLFRKEGQNVTLSCEQNLNHDAMYWYRQDPGQGLRLIYYSQIVNDFQKGDIAEGYSVSREKKESFPLTVTSAQKNPTAFYLCASSIASAEAFFGQGTRLTVV.

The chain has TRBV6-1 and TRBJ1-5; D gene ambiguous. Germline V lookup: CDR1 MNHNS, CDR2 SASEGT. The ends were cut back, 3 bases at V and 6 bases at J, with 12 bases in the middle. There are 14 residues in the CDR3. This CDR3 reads CASSDRDRSQPQHF. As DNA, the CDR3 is TGTGCCAGCAGTGACAGAGATCGGAGTCAGCCCCAGCATTTT.

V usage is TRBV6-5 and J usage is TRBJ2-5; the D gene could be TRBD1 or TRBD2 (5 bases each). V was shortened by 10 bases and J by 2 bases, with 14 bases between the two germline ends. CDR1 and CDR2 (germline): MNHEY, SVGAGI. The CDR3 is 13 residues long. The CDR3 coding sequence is TGTGCCATCACCGGGACGCCACAAGAGACCCAGTACTTC. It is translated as CAITGTPQETQYF.

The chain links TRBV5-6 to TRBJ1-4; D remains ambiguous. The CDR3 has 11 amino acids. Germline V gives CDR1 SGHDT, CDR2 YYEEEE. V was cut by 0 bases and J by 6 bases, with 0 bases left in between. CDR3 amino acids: CASSLDEKLFF. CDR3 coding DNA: TGTGCCAGCAGCTTGGATGAAAAACTGTTTTTT.

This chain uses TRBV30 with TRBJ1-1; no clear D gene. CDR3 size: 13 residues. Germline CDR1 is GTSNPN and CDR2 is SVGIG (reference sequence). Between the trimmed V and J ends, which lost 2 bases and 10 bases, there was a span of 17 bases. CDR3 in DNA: TGTGCCTGGAGTACAACACCGGTGCCGAGAGCTTTCTTT. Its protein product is CAWSTTPVPRAFF.

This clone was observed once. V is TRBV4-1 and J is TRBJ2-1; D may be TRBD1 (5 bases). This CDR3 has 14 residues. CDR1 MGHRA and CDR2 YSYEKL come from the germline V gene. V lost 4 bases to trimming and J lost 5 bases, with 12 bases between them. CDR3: CASSLPDTNNEQFF. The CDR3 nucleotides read TGCGCCAGCAGCCTCCCGGACACCAACAATGAGCAGTTCTTC.

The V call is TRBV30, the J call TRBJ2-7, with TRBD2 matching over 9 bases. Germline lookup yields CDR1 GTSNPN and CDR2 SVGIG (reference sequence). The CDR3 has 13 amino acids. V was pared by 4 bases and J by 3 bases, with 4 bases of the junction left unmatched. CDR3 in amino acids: CAWTASGNYEQYF. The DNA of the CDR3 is TGTGCCTGGACCGCTAGCGGGAACTACGAGCAGTACTTC.

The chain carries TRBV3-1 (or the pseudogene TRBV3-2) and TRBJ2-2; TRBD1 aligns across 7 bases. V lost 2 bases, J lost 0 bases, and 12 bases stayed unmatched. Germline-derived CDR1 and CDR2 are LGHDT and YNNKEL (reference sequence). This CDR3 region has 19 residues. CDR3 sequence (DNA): TGTGCCAGCAGCCAATATTCTGACAGGGCCGAATCGAACACCGGGGAGCTGTTTTTT. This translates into CASSQYSDRAESNTGELFF.

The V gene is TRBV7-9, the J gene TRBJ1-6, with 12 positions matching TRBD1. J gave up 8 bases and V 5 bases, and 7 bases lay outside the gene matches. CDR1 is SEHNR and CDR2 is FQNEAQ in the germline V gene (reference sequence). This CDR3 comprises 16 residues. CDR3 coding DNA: TGTGCCAGCAGCCCGGGACAGGGGGCGGCATATTCACCCCTCCACTTT. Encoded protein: CASSPGQGAAYSPLHF.